A selection of T cell receptor beta chains follows, all from one sample in a study of identical twins. TCRdb independently ran MiXCR on the 5' RACE reads; one entry per CDR3 protein. The sample records approximately 260,000 distinct CDR3 sequences, around an eighth being singletons. The sample comprised memory (CD45RO+) T cells sorted from blood. The source of these receptors is a young woman in good health. The CDR3 runs from the conserved cysteine through the conserved F or W. Each record gives: V gene, CDR3 length, D gene, clone size, J gene, CDR3 DNA, CDR3 protein. D genes are given only for firm matches. A clone size is listed for some rows: how often the clone was seen (once, few, many), or a class if it is expanded.

TRBV24-1	13	.	.	TRBJ2-3	TGTGCCACCAGGGACCCAAGCACAGATACGCAGTATTTT	CATRDPSTDTQYF
TRBV19	15	TRBD1	.	TRBJ2-1	TGTGCCAGTAGTATGATTCGGACAGGTAACAATGAGCAGTTCTTC	CASSMIRTGNNEQFF
TRBV5-1	12	.	many	TRBJ2-3	TGCGCCAGCAGCCAGGAATCAGATACGCAGTATTTT	CASSQESDTQYF
TRBV25-1	15	TRBD1	few	TRBJ1-4	TGTGCCAGCAGTGACCCTGGACAGGGTGATGAAAAACTGTTTTTT	CASSDPGQGDEKLFF
TRBV12-3/TRBV12-4	15	TRBD2	.	TRBJ2-3	TGTGCCAGCTCTGTGGTGGGAGGGGTCACAGATACGCAGTATTTT	CASSVVGGVTDTQYF
TRBV20-1	14	TRBD2	many	TRBJ2-5	TGCAGTGCTCCCACCCTAGCGGGTGCGGAGACCCAGTACTTC	CSAPTLAGAETQYF
TRBV5-4	12	.	.	TRBJ2-1	TGTGCCAGCAGCTTTCCCTACAATGAGCAGTTCTTC	CASSFPYNEQFF
TRBV5-5	15	.	.	TRBJ2-6	TGTGCCAGCAGCTTAAGCGCCTCTGGGGCCAACGTCCTGACTTTC	CASSLSASGANVLTF
TRBV10-3	13	TRBD2	.	TRBJ2-1	TGTGCCATCAAGACCGGGAGGGCCAATGAGCAGTTCTTC	CAIKTGRANEQFF
TRBV2	16	.	.	TRBJ2-3	TGTGCCAGCAGTGAAGGGACAGCCTTTTACACAGATACGCAGTATTTT	CASSEGTAFYTDTQYF
TRBV10-1	14	.	.	TRBJ1-4	TGCGCCAGCAGTGCGGGGACCCAAATCGAAAAACTGTTTTTT	CASSAGTQIEKLFF
TRBV7-6	15	TRBD2	.	TRBJ2-3	TGTGCCAGCTCTCCTAGCGGGGTGAGGACAGATACGCAGTATTTT	CASSPSGVRTDTQYF
TRBV6-6	13	TRBD1	few	TRBJ2-3	TGTGCCAGCAGTTTCGAACAGGGGGATACGCAGTATTTT	CASSFEQGDTQYF
TRBV15	12	.	few	TRBJ2-1	TGTGCCACCAAGGCTGGATACAATGAGCAGTTCTTC	CATKAGYNEQFF
TRBV12-3/TRBV12-4	14	TRBD1	few	TRBJ1-1	TGTGCCAGCAGACCGGGACAGAGGAACACTGAAGCTTTCTTT	CASRPGQRNTEAFF
TRBV25-1	15	TRBD2	few	TRBJ2-1	TGTGCCAGCAGCGTAGGCTCTAGCGGGAGAAATGAGCAGTTCTTC	CASSVGSSGRNEQFF
TRBV20-1	12	.	many	TRBJ1-2	TGCAGTGCCATTATAGGGACCTATGGCTACACCTTC	CSAIIGTYGYTF
TRBV11-2	18	TRBD2	many	TRBJ2-6	TGTGCCAGCAGCTCCCCGGGACTAGCCACAATCGGGGCCAACGTCCTGACTTTC	CASSSPGLATIGANVLTF
TRBV20-1	12	.	few	TRBJ1-2	TGCAGGGCCGGGGGTGTTTTCTATGGCTACACCTTC	CRAGGVFYGYTF
TRBV29-1	13	.	.	TRBJ2-6	TGCAGCGTCGACAGCTCTGGGGCCAACGTCCTGACTTTC	CSVDSSGANVLTF
TRBV7-2	14	.	few	TRBJ2-7	TGTGCCAGCAGCTTGTTCGCTGGTTCCTACGAGCAGTACTTC	CASSLFAGSYEQYF
TRBV2	13	.	many	TRBJ2-2	TGTGCCAGCAGATTAGGAGAGACCGGGGAGCTGTTTTTT	CASRLGETGELFF
TRBV10-3	15	TRBD1	.	TRBJ1-1	TGTGCCATCAGTGACAGGACAGGGTGGAACACTGAAGCTTTCTTT	CAISDRTGWNTEAFF
TRBV29-1	12	.	many	TRBJ1-2	TGCAGCGTTGAGGGCAGCGAGTATGGCTACACCTTC	CSVEGSEYGYTF
TRBV11-3	16	.	few	TRBJ2-1	TGTGCCAGCAGCTTTACCGGGGACCCCTCCTACAATGAGCAGTTCTTC	CASSFTGDPSYNEQFF
TRBV7-2	13	.	.	TRBJ2-2	TGTGCCAGCAGCTTTCAGGGAGGCGGGGAGCTGTTTTTT	CASSFQGGGELFF
TRBV5-1	14	.	few	TRBJ1-2	TGCGCCAGCAGCTTCCCCGACGGGTCCTATGGCTACACCTTC	CASSFPDGSYGYTF
TRBV7-2	13	.	.	TRBJ1-2	TGTGCCAGCAGCTTAGGTTTCACCTATGGCTACACCTTC	CASSLGFTYGYTF
TRBV4-1	15	.	few	TRBJ1-6	TGCGCCAGCAGCCCCGGGACTGTACATAATTCACCCCTCCACTTT	CASSPGTVHNSPLHF
TRBV9	16	.	few	TRBJ2-6	TGTGCCAGCAGCGTAGGCGGAGACTCTGGGGCCAACGTCCTGACTTTC	CASSVGGDSGANVLTF
TRBV6-5	15	TRBD1	many	TRBJ2-1	TGTGCCAGCAGTTCCCCGGGACAGGGAATCGATGAGCAGTTCTTC	CASSSPGQGIDEQFF
TRBV12-3/TRBV12-4	14	.	many	TRBJ1-5	TGTGCCAGCAGTTTATCGGGGGCAGATCAGCCCCAGCATTTT	CASSLSGADQPQHF
TRBV7-6	13	.	few	TRBJ1-1	TGTGCCAGCAGCAAGGCCTTGAACACTGAAGCTTTCTTT	CASSKALNTEAFF
TRBV29-1	11	.	.	TRBJ2-3	TGCAGCGTTGGTAACAGAGATACGCAGTATTTT	CSVGNRDTQYF
TRBV2	14	.	few	TRBJ2-7	TGTGCCAGCAGTGCCCGAGAGGGGCGGGACGAGCAGTACTTC	CASSAREGRDEQYF
TRBV6-5	15	TRBD1	.	TRBJ2-2	TGTGCCAGCATTACCCTGGGACAGAGCGCCGGGGAGCTGTTTTTT	CASITLGQSAGELFF
TRBV6-1	15	TRBD2	.	TRBJ2-1	TGTGCCAGCAGTGGGACTAGCGGGGGGGCCAATGAGCAGTTCTTC	CASSGTSGGANEQFF
TRBV7-9	15	.	few	TRBJ2-7	TGTGCCAGCAGCTTAGCGGGGAAGGCTTCGGGCGAGCAGTACTTC	CASSLAGKASGEQYF
TRBV5-1	15	TRBD1	.	TRBJ2-7	TGCGCCAGCAGCTTGAGCACAGGGGGCCCCTACGAGCAGTACTTC	CASSLSTGGPYEQYF
TRBV6-5	15	.	.	TRBJ2-5	TGTGCCAGCAGTTACCGCGGACAGGGAGGGGAGACCCAGTACTTC	CASSYRGQGGETQYF
TRBV5-1	18	.	few	TRBJ2-3	TGCGCCAGCAGCTTGTTGGCGGGGGCGGGGGCACACACAGATACGCAGTATTTT	CASSLLAGAGAHTDTQYF
TRBV7-9	14	TRBD2	.	TRBJ2-1	TGTGCCAGCAGCTTGGGACTAGGGGACAATGAGCAGTTCTTC	CASSLGLGDNEQFF
TRBV3-1	15	TRBD1	many	TRBJ1-2	TGTGCCAGCAGCCACAGGGACAGTCCTACGGGTGGCTACACCTTC	CASSHRDSPTGGYTF
TRBV6-2/TRBV6-3	13	TRBD2	few	TRBJ2-1	TGTGCCTCCAGGACTAGTTCTGTGGGTGAGCAGTTCTTC	CASRTSSVGEQFF
TRBV7-2	15	TRBD2	.	TRBJ2-3	TGTGCCAGCAGCTTAGCCGGGAGGTGGCTGGATACGCAGTATTTT	CASSLAGRWLDTQYF
TRBV20-1	12	.	.	TRBJ1-1	TGCAGTGCTAGGGGTGCGAACACTGAAGCTTTCTTT	CSARGANTEAFF
TRBV5-1	14	.	many	TRBJ2-1	TGCGCCAGCAAGGGAGACTACCTGGGGAATGAGCAGTTCTTC	CASKGDYLGNEQFF
TRBV5-5	15	.	few	TRBJ2-7	TGTGCCAGCAGGGCGGTATACAGGGCGACCTACGAGCAGTACTTC	CASRAVYRATYEQYF
TRBV14	15	.	.	TRBJ2-3	TGTGCCAGCAGCCCTGGGTTCGGCGACACAGATACGCAGTATTTT	CASSPGFGDTDTQYF
TRBV20-1	15	.	.	TRBJ2-7	TGCAGTGCCACCGACCTGACAGGTATCACGTACGAGCAGTACTTC	CSATDLTGITYEQYF
TRBV5-1	15	.	many	TRBJ1-1	TGCGCCAGCAGCTTCGGAGGGGCCGGATCTAATGAAGCTTTCTTT	CASSFGGAGSNEAFF
TRBV5-1	14	.	many	TRBJ2-2	TGCGCCAGCAGCCCGGACAGTACGGCCGGGGAGCTGTTTTTT	CASSPDSTAGELFF
TRBV5-6	14	.	.	TRBJ2-7	TGTGCCAGCAGCTTTCGGGGGGCAGTCGGCGAGCAGTACTTC	CASSFRGAVGEQYF
TRBV2	13	TRBD1	.	TRBJ2-1	TGTGCCAGCAGTGGGGACAGGGGCAATGAGCAGTTCTTC	CASSGDRGNEQFF
TRBV10-3	13	.	.	TRBJ1-2	TGTGCCATCATGGAGGGTGACAACTATGGCTACACCTTC	CAIMEGDNYGYTF
TRBV20-1	14	TRBD1	.	TRBJ2-7	TGCAGTGCTAGAGATCCACAACAGGGGTACGAGCAGTACTTC	CSARDPQQGYEQYF
TRBV5-5	16	.	few	TRBJ2-1	TGTGCCAGCAGCTTGGCTGAAGGGGGAGGTCATGGTGAGCAGTTCTTC	CASSLAEGGGHGEQFF
TRBV5-5	14	TRBD1	.	TRBJ1-6	TGTGCCAGCAGCCGACAGGGGGCAAATTCACCCCTCCACTTT	CASSRQGANSPLHF
TRBV18	13	.	few	TRBJ2-7	TGTGCCAGCTCACCGCAGAGAAACTACGAGCAGTACTTC	CASSPQRNYEQYF
TRBV4-1	14	TRBD2	.	TRBJ2-7	TGCGCCAGCAGTCCTCCTAGCGGTCCGTACGAGCAGTACTTC	CASSPPSGPYEQYF